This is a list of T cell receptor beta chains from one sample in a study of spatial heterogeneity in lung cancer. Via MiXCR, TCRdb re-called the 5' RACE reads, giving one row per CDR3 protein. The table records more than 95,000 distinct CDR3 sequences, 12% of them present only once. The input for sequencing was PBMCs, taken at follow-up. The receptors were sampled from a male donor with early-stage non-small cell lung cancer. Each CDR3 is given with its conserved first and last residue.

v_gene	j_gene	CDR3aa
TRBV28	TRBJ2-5	CASQGQETQYF
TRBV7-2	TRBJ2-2	CASRQGANTGELFF
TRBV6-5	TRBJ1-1	CASIDRHMNTEAFF
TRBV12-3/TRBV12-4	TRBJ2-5	CASSFGGAETQYF
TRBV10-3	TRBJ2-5	CAIRAGQAGAQYF
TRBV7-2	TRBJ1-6	CTSSQGQINSPLHF
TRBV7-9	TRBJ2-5	CASSNQEGTQYF
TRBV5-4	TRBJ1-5	CASSLDGGDRPQHF
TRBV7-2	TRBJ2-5	CASSLGPANQETQYF
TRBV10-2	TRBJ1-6	CASRDRGEGYNSPLHF
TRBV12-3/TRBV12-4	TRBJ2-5	CASRGSSGDGTQYF
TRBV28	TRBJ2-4	CASSESTLAKNIQYF
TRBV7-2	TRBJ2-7	CASSRLAGTGGNEQYF
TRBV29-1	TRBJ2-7	CSVDRGGTYEQYF
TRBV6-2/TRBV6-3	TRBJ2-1	CASRAEPLYNEQFF